Following are 19 T cell receptor beta chains from one sample sequenced in a study of CD8 T cells in ankylosing spondylitis. Broader study findings: Among TCR beta sequences, a motif of several highly homologous variants appeared characteristic of ankylosing spondylitis blood.

These receptors are not linked to any known antigen. TCRdb re-called the 5' RACE reads with MiXCR, one entry per CDR3 protein. The sample yields under 550,000 distinct CDR3 sequences, 26% seen once. What was sequenced was blood, either unsorted or a sorted T cell fraction (not recorded which). These receptor sequences come from a male donor with ankylosing spondylitis.

This chain uses TRBV6-5 with TRBJ1-4; D gene ambiguous. CDR3 length: 13 residues. Looked up from germline, CDR1 is MNHEY and CDR2 is SVGAGI. V was trimmed by 2 bases and J by 8 bases, leaving 9 bases between them. The CDR3 DNA is TGTGCCAGCAGTTACGGCCAGGACGAAAAACTGTTTTTT. Residues: CASSYGQDEKLFF.

The rearrangement links TRBV3-1 to TRBJ1-3; D not resolved. V was trimmed by 4 bases and J by 4 bases, leaving 8 bases between them. The CDR3 sequence is 13 residues long. CDR1 and CDR2 from the germline V gene are LGHDT and YNNKEL (reference sequence). The CDR3 here is CASSLDQGNTIYF. In DNA form, the CDR3 reads TGTGCCAGCAGCCTAGACCAGGGAAACACCATATATTTT.

The V and J genes are TRBV29-1 and TRBJ2-3; either TRBD1 or TRBD2 may supply D (5 bases each). Trimming cost V 4 bases and J 3 bases, with 11 bases left between them. The CDR3 has 13 residues. Germline V gives CDR1 SQVTM, CDR2 ANQGSEA. The CDR3 here is CSVARGLTDTQYF. The CDR3 DNA reads as TGCAGCGTTGCGAGGGGCCTGACAGATACGCAGTATTTT.

This clonotype showed up just a few times. The chain couples TRBV5-1 to TRBJ2-1; D may be TRBD1 (5 bases). This CDR3 is 13 amino acids long. Trimming took 0 bases from V and 7 from J, leaving 8 bases between them. In germline, CDR1 is SGHRS, CDR2 YFSETQ. The CDR3 DNA sequence: TGCGCCAGCAGCTTGGAAGCAGGGAATGAGCAGTTCTTC. This sequence encodes CASSLEAGNEQFF. The complete variable domain, with remaining parts taken from reference TRBV5-1 and TRBJ2-1, reads KAGVTQTPRYLIKTRGQQVTLSCSPISGHRSVSWYQQTPGQGLQFLFEYFSETQRNKGNFPGRFSGRQFSNSRSEMNVSTLELGDSALYLCASSLEAGNEQFFGPGTRLTVL.

The sample holds a few counts of this clonotype. In DNA, the CDR3 is TGCAGTGCAGTCCCCGACAGGGGATACGAGCAGTACTTC. Translating it yields CSAVPDRGYEQYF. This rearrangement joins TRBV20-1 to TRBJ2-7, with TRBD1 matching over 8 bases. Germline lookup yields CDR1 DFQATT and CDR2 SNEGSKA (reference sequence). Germline trimming cut 6 bases from V and 4 bases from J; bases unmatched to any gene: 8. This CDR3 has 13 residues.

The genes are TRBV11-2 and TRBJ1-2, with D hard to call. V gave up 0 bases and J gave up 3 bases, with 8 bases separating them. Germline values: CDR1 SGHAT, CDR2 FQNNGV. This CDR3 contains 14 residues. The CDR3: CASSLDRNDYGYTF. CDR3 nucleotides: TGTGCCAGCAGCTTAGACAGGAACGACTATGGCTACACCTTC.

The rearrangement uses TRBV24-1 and TRBJ1-1; unclear D gene. Germline V gene data show CDR1 as KGHDR and CDR2 as SFDVKD. The CDR3 is 13 residues long. V was shortened by 3 bases and J by 1 base, with 5 bases between the two germline ends. The CDR3 reads CATSDRWNTEAFF. The CDR3, as DNA: TGTGCCACCAGTGATCGATGGAACACTGAAGCTTTCTTT.

The V gene is TRBV29-1, the J gene TRBJ1-2, with 9 nucleotides matching TRBD1. The CDR3 has 12 residues. Germline V gene sequence: CDR1 SQVTM, CDR2 ANQGSEA. V shed 6 bases, J shed 7 bases, and the junction held 6 bases outside the gene matches. The CDR3 spells CSVGGQGSGYTF. The CDR3 coding sequence is TGCAGCGTGGGGGGACAGGGTAGTGGCTACACCTTC.

This clonotype was observed a handful of times. The chain carries TRBV24-1 and TRBJ2-1; possibly TRBD2 for D (5 bases). From germline, CDR1 is KGHDR and CDR2 SFDVKD. V lost 12 bases, J lost 9 bases, and 17 bases lay in between. The CDR3 loop spans 12 amino acids. CDR3 amino acids: CAVGLEGVEQFF. CDR3 in DNA: TGTGCCGTTGGTTTAGAGGGCGTTGAGCAGTTCTTC.

This chain joins TRBV5-1 and TRBJ2-2; the D gene is possibly TRBD2 (6 bases). Germline CDR1 is SGHRS and CDR2 is YFSETQ. CDR3 length equals 14 residues. Trimming cost V 4 bases and J 6 bases, with 13 bases left between them. The CDR3 here is CASSPGLLAGELFF. The CDR3 DNA reads TGCGCCAGCAGCCCGGGACTTCTGGCCGGGGAGCTGTTTTTT.

This clonotype was counted between two and nine times. The chain couples TRBV7-8 to TRBJ2-5; D possibly uses TRBD1 or TRBD2 (5 bases each). Germline values: CDR1 SGHVS, CDR2 FQNEAQ. There are 14 residues in the CDR3. V dropped 5 bases and J dropped 3 bases, with 13 bases sitting between them. The CDR3, as DNA: TGTGCCAGCAGCCGGGTGACAGCGGAAGAGACCCAGTACTTC. Amino acids: CASSRVTAEETQYF.

This clonotype was counted only a few times. The rearrangement uses TRBV20-1 and TRBJ1-3, with D unresolved. Germline V gene sequence: CDR1 DFQATT, CDR2 SNEGSKA (reference sequence). The CDR3 spans 14 residues. Trimming cost V 3 bases and J 2 bases, with 11 bases left between them. The CDR3 coding sequence is TGCAGTGCTAGGGAACACGGGGCTGGAAACACCATATATTTT. It yields the protein CSAREHGAGNTIYF.

The V gene is TRBV3-1, the J gene TRBJ2-1, with 8 bases matching TRBD2. The CDR3 totals 15 residues. The V segment lost 4 bases and the J segment 4 bases; nucleotides outside the gene matches: 6. Looked up from germline, CDR1 is LGHDT and CDR2 is YNNKEL (reference sequence). CDR3 region: CASSPILADYNEQFF. CDR3 bases: TGTGCCAGCAGCCCCATACTAGCGGATTACAATGAGCAGTTCTTC.

CDR3 DNA sequence: TGTGCCAGCAGCAACCAAGCGAAGGGACAGGGGAATCTGAGGGGCTACACCTTC. Translation gives CASSNQAKGQGNLRGYTF. The gene calls are TRBV6-1 and TRBJ1-2, with TRBD1 matching over 10 bases. The CDR3 extends over 18 amino acids. Looked up from germline, CDR1 is MNHNS and CDR2 is SASEGT. The V segment lost 6 bases and the J segment 8 bases; nucleotides outside the gene matches: 21.

The table lists this clonotype with a few counts. The rearrangement joins TRBV29-1 to TRBJ2-2; no clear D. Trimming stripped 3 bases from V and 3 bases from J, with 11 bases between. Germline values: CDR1 SQVTM, CDR2 ANQGSEA. This CDR3 region has 14 residues. The CDR3 here is CSVDTGWDTGELFF. CDR3 in DNA: TGCAGCGTTGATACGGGCTGGGACACCGGGGAGCTGTTTTTT.

This clonotype appeared many times. CDR3 loop: CASSWGSYNEQFF. The CDR3 region has the DNA TGTGCCAGCAGCTGGGGCTCCTACAATGAGCAGTTCTTC. The rearrangement joins TRBV7-6 to TRBJ2-1, with D hard to call. Trimming removed 4 bases from V and 0 bases from J, with 4 bases in between. This CDR3 contains 13 residues. Germline assignment: CDR1 SGHVS and CDR2 FNYEAQ.

V gene TRBV7-2 combines with J gene TRBJ2-7; possible D gene TRBD2, 6 bases. The length of the CDR3 is 15 residues. Germline V gene data show CDR1 as SGHTA and CDR2 as FQGNSA. Trimming removed 2 bases from V and 4 bases from J, with 15 bases in between. The CDR3: CASSLTREKFYEQYV. The CDR3 coding sequence is TGTGCCAGCAGCTTAACTCGGGAGAAATTTTACGAGCAGTACGTC.

This clonotype has just a few counts. This chain links TRBV3-1 with TRBJ1-1; tentatively, D is TRBD1 (5 bases). V was shortened by 1 base and J by 3 bases, with 12 bases between the two germline ends. In germline, CDR1 is LGHDT, CDR2 YNNKEL (reference sequence). The CDR3 runs 15 residues. The CDR3 is CASSQGTQGDTEAFF. The CDR3 nucleotides are TGTGCCAGCAGCCAAGGAACTCAGGGAGACACTGAAGCTTTCTTT.

The rearrangement uses TRBV12-3 or TRBV12-4 and TRBJ2-3; unclear D gene. Trimming cost V 5 bases and J 3 bases, with 12 bases left between them. The CDR3 is 14 residues long. CDR3 amino acids: CASSPSTRTDTQYF. DNA for the CDR3: TGTGCCAGCAGTCCCTCCACAAGGACAGATACGCAGTATTTT.